Below are 25 T cell receptor beta chains sequenced from a single sample in a study of cytomegalovirus exposure and HLA in healthy donors. Only in-frame clones appear in the TCRdb table, and some are missing; sequencing was by immunoSEQ multiplex PCR. Among 130,000 to 150,000 clones listed, around 89% were seen once. Sequenced input: PBMCs. The receptors derive from a woman under 40 in good health and CMV-seropositive.

This clone showed up just once. CDR3 DNA sequence: TGTGCCAGCAGCAAGCCAGGGAAGGGCACTGAAGCTTTCTTT. Translated: CASSKPGKGTEAFF. The V gene is TRBV6-5, the J gene TRBJ1-1; maybe TRBD1 (5 bases). Trimming cost V 6 bases and J 4 bases, with 15 bases left between them. Germline loops: CDR1 MNHEY, CDR2 SVGAGI. The CDR3 runs 14 residues.

The chain is built from TRBV2 and TRBJ2-1, with D possibly being TRBD2 (6 bases). Looked up from germline, CDR1 is SNHLY and CDR2 is FYNNEI. The CDR3 contains 13 residues. Trimming removed 6 bases from V and 9 bases from J, with 15 bases in between. DNA for the CDR3: TGTGCCAGCAGCGGGGGTGGGCGAAGTGAGCAGTTCTTC. This codes for CASSGGGRSEQFF.

This chain joins TRBV5-1 and TRBJ2-3; 13 bases fit TRBD2. Germline V gene data show CDR1 as SGHRS and CDR2 as YFSETQ. CDR3 length: 19 residues. Trimming took 3 bases from V and 6 from J; bases not matched to a gene: 16. For the CDR3, the DNA is TGCGCCAGCAGCTCCCCCGGACTAGCGGGGGCTAAAATAGGTGATACGCAGTATTTT. It yields the protein CASSSPGLAGAKIGDTQYF.

V and J are TRBV14 and TRBJ2-3; 10 bases agree with TRBD2. With V trimmed by 2 bases and J by 6 bases, 11 bases remained unmatched. In germline, CDR1 is SGHDN, CDR2 FVKESK. The CDR3 runs 17 residues. CDR3 in DNA: TGTGCCAGCAGCCAATTCAGCGGGAGGGCCATCGCCGATACGCAGTATTTT. This gives the protein CASSQFSGRAIADTQYF.

V usage is TRBV6-1 and J usage is TRBJ1-6; perhaps TRBD1 as D (6 bases). This CDR3 is 15 amino acids long. Germline CDR1 and CDR2: MNHNS and SASEGT. V was cut by 0 bases and J by 8 bases, with 11 bases left in between. Here the CDR3 reads CASSEATGLDSPLHF. In DNA form, the CDR3 reads TGTGCCAGCAGTGAAGCCACAGGGCTTGATTCACCCCTCCACTTT.

This chain uses TRBV5-4 with TRBJ1-2; perhaps TRBD1 as D (5 bases). The CDR3 has 15 residues. Germline V gives CDR1 SGHNT, CDR2 YYREEE (reference sequence). Deletions cut 0 bases from V and 0 bases from J, with 9 bases between. CDR3 region: CASSLARGTNYGYTF. CDR3 nucleotide sequence: TGTGCCAGCAGCTTGGCCCGGGGGACTAACTATGGCTACACCTTC. Looking up the rest from reference TRBV5-4 and TRBJ1-2 gives the full variable domain: ETGVTQSPTHLIKTRGQQVTLRCSSQSGHNTVSWYQQALGQGPQFIFQYYREEENGRGNFPPRFSGLQFPNYSSELNVNALELDDSALYLCASSLARGTNYGYTFGSGTRLTVV.

The V and J genes are TRBV5-6 and TRBJ2-1; possibly TRBD1 for D (6 bases). The CDR3 totals 14 residues. V was shortened by 4 bases and J by 4 bases, with 12 bases between the two germline ends. The germline V gene encodes CDR1 SGHDT and CDR2 YYEEEE. Here the CDR3 DNA reads TGTGCCAGCAGCCCAACGGACAGATACAATGAGCAGTTCTTC. Residues: CASSPTDRYNEQFF.

DNA of the CDR3: TGTGCCAGCAGTGGCAGGGGGTCCCCTTATGGCTACACCTTC. Translated, it gives CASSGRGSPYGYTF. The rearrangement uses TRBV6-1 and TRBJ1-2; 7 bases line up with TRBD1. V dropped 4 bases and J dropped 5; count of bases not matched to a gene: 7. Germline lookup yields CDR1 MNHNS and CDR2 SASEGT. The CDR3 covers 14 residues.

The gene calls are TRBV7-2 and TRBJ2-5, with 7 bases that match TRBD1. The CDR3 has 17 amino acids. V lost 1 base, J lost 3 bases, and 11 bases stayed unmatched. Germline CDR1 SGHTA, CDR2 FQGNSA. The CDR3 loop reads CASSLVVGVTGKETQYF. DNA of the CDR3: TGTGCCAGCAGCTTAGTAGTAGGGGTGACAGGGAAAGAGACCCAGTACTTC.

The chain has TRBV5-1 and TRBJ2-1; 12 nucleotides agree with TRBD2. The CDR3 has 15 residues. Looked up from germline, CDR1 is SGHRS and CDR2 is YFSETQ. V shed 4 bases, J shed 4 bases, and the junction held 3 bases outside the gene matches. CDR3 bases: TGCGCCAGCAGCCCGACTAGCGGGAGTTACAATGAGCAGTTCTTC. Translation: CASSPTSGSYNEQFF.

V usage is TRBV7-9 and J usage is TRBJ2-3; 11 nucleotides agree with TRBD2. Looked up from germline, CDR1 is SEHNR and CDR2 is FQNEAQ (reference sequence). The ends lost 5 bases at V and 5 bases at J; junction bases unmatched: 6. This CDR3 is 15 amino acids long. The CDR3 DNA reads as TGTGCCAGCAGCCTTTATAGCGGGGGGGGAGATACGCAGTATTTT. Protein: CASSLYSGGGDTQYF. The full variable domain, with the rest looked up from reference TRBV7-9 and TRBJ2-3, is DTGVSQNPRHKITKRGQNVTFRCDPISEHNRLYWYRQTLGQGPEFLTYFQNEAQLEKSRLLSDRFSAERPKGSFSTLEIQRTEQGDSAMYLCASSLYSGGGDTQYFGPGTRLTVL.

The chain couples TRBV27 to TRBJ2-6; no clear D gene. Germline CDR1 MNHEY, CDR2 SMNVEV (reference sequence). Trimming stripped 6 bases from V and 4 bases from J, with 16 bases between. The CDR3 covers 16 residues. The CDR3 DNA is TGTGCCAGCAGCCTACAGATCTTTAAGGGGGCCAACGTCCTGACTTTC. Amino acids: CASSLQIFKGANVLTF.

In this sample, this clone turned up a few times. The chain is built from TRBV27 and TRBJ1-2; possibly TRBD1 for D (5 bases). V was pared by 6 bases and J by 4 bases, with 18 bases between. The CDR3 consists of 15 residues. Germline assignment: CDR1 MNHEY and CDR2 SMNVEV (reference sequence). The DNA for the CDR3 is TGTGCCAGCAGCCCGACAGACCCCCTAATCTATGGCTACACCTTC. It yields the protein CASSPTDPLIYGYTF.

The chain joins TRBV29-1 to TRBJ2-6; D perhaps matches TRBD2 (6 bases). V was shortened by 7 bases and J by 0 bases, with 16 bases between the two germline ends. CDR1 SQVTM and CDR2 ANQGSEA come from the germline V gene. The CDR3 is 16 residues long. This chain's CDR3 is CSAGTGESSGANVLTF. In DNA, the CDR3 is TGCAGCGCAGGGACGGGAGAAAGCTCTGGGGCCAACGTCCTGACTTTC.

The chain recombines TRBV6-1 with TRBJ2-7; 8 bases align to TRBD1. V lost 8 bases to trimming and J lost 3 bases; unmatched junction nucleotides: 12. Looked up from germline, CDR1 is MNHNS and CDR2 is SASEGT. The CDR3 runs to 15 residues. In DNA, the CDR3 is TGTGCCAGCGTGACCTCAGGGGGCGCTTTCTACGAGCAGTACTTC. This gives the protein CASVTSGGAFYEQYF.

This sequence joins TRBV2 and TRBJ2-7; tentative D call: TRBD2 (6 bases). Trimming stripped 4 bases from V and 2 bases from J, with 12 bases between. Germline CDR1 SNHLY, CDR2 FYNNEI. The CDR3 is 14 residues long. DNA of the CDR3: TGTGCCAGCAGTGCTGAGGGAGGACCCTACGAGCAGTACTTC. It encodes CASSAEGGPYEQYF.

The V gene is TRBV7-2, the J gene TRBJ2-1, with D possibly matching TRBD2 (5 bases). The germline V and J ends were trimmed by 4 bases and 4 bases, with 11 bases remaining between them. CDR1 and CDR2 from the germline V gene are SGHTA and FQGNSA. This CDR3 contains 14 residues. This chain's CDR3 is CASSYEGIYNEQFF. CDR3 in DNA: TGTGCCAGCAGCTACGAGGGAATATACAATGAGCAGTTCTTC.

This chain links TRBV5-4 with TRBJ1-2; 8 nucleotides match TRBD1. There are 16 residues in the CDR3. The V gene's germline CDR1 is SGHNT and CDR2 YYREEE (reference sequence). Trimming took 4 bases from V and 3 from J; bases not matched to a gene: 11. Here the CDR3 reads CASSRGSQGAHYGYTF. In DNA, the CDR3 is TGTGCCAGCAGCCGAGGGAGCCAGGGGGCGCACTATGGCTACACCTTC.

The chain employs TRBV9 and TRBJ1-4, with D hard to call. V lost 0 bases and J lost 13, with 10 bases in between. CDR1 is SGDLS and CDR2 is YYNGEE in the germline V gene. The CDR3 length is 12 residues. The CDR3 is CASSVDSSLLFF. CDR3 coding DNA: TGTGCCAGCAGCGTAGATAGCAGCCTACTGTTTTTT. Complete variable domain (other parts from reference TRBV9 and TRBJ1-4): DSGVTQTPKHLITATGQRVTLRCSPRSGDLSVYWYQQSLDQGLQFLIQYYNGEERAKGNILERFSAQQFPDLHSELNLSSLELGDSALYFCASSVDSSLLFFGSGTQLSVL.

This chain links TRBV18 with TRBJ2-3, with 11 bases matching TRBD2. CDR1 KGHSH and CDR2 LQKENI come from the germline V gene. The CDR3 spans 17 residues. Trimming took 3 bases from V and 5 from J; bases not matched to a gene: 10. Written as DNA, the CDR3 is TGTGCCAGCTCACCTATTGGACTAGCGGGCACTAGAGATACGCAGTATTTT. Translated: CASSPIGLAGTRDTQYF.

This clone was recorded once. V usage is TRBV28 and J usage is TRBJ2-7; possible D gene TRBD2, 5 bases. The CDR3 spans 15 residues. With 7 bases removed from V and 4 bases from J, the gap between germline ends came to 20 bases. Germline V gene sequence: CDR1 MDHEN, CDR2 SYDVKM. This CDR3 reads CASIGIGEPHYEQYF. CDR3 sequence (DNA): TGTGCCAGCATCGGTATCGGGGAGCCCCATTACGAGCAGTACTTC.

V and J are TRBV5-4 and TRBJ2-7; 10 bases line up with TRBD1. CDR1 SGHNT and CDR2 YYREEE come from the germline V gene (reference sequence). The CDR3 consists of 16 residues. V lost 2 bases to trimming and J lost 3 bases; unmatched junction nucleotides: 8. The CDR3 sequence is CASSFPDRGHLYEQYF. CDR3 nucleotide sequence: TGTGCCAGCAGCTTCCCCGACAGGGGGCACCTCTACGAGCAGTACTTC.

V and J are TRBV28 and TRBJ1-5, with 12 bases matching TRBD1. After removal of 4 bases from V and 6 bases from J, the junction contained 7 bases not matched to a gene. Germline lookup yields CDR1 MDHEN and CDR2 SYDVKM. CDR3 length: 16 amino acids. DNA for the CDR3: TGTGCCAGCAGTTCCACCGGGACAGGGGGCATTCAGCCCCAGCATTTT. This sequence encodes CASSSTGTGGIQPQHF.

The genes are TRBV11-2 and TRBJ2-4, with D possibly matching TRBD2 (5 bases). The CDR3 length is 16 residues. Trimming removed 0 bases from V and 4 bases from J, with 13 bases in between. Germline V gene data show CDR1 as SGHAT and CDR2 as FQNNGV. In DNA, the CDR3 is TGTGCCAGCAGCTTAGAGATCTCGGGGTTGAAAAACATTCAGTACTTC. Its protein product is CASSLEISGLKNIQYF.

Concerning this clone: Mismatch with germline at one junction end may stem from a read error. In nucleotides, the CDR3 is TGTGCCAGCAGCATAGATTGGGCGGGAGGGCTCTCCTACGAGCAGTACTTC. Its translation: CASSIDWAGGLSYEQYF. This chain joins TRBV11-2 and TRBJ2-7; the match to TRBD2 covers 9 bases. The CDR3 has 17 amino acids. The germline V gene has CDR1 SGHAT and CDR2 FQNNGV.